A selection of T cell receptor beta chains follows, all from one sample in a study of glioma-infiltrating T cells. TCRdb processed the multiplex PCR reads anew with MiXCR; each CDR3 protein has one entry. The data hold tens of thousands of distinct CDR3 sequences, with about 37% observed a single time. The sequencing sample was made of glioma tissue, nonneoplastic brain tissue, or PBMCs (not recorded which). The receptors shown here come from a human donor with low-grade glioma or glioblastoma, undergoing nonglioma brain surgery, or in good health (not recorded which). CDR3s include the opening cysteine and the closing phenylalanine or tryptophan. Fields, in order: clone size, J gene, D gene, V gene, CDR3 DNA, CDR3 protein. A D gene is named only where the DNA matches it firmly. For some rows the clone size is stated as once, few or many, or as a class when expanded; others skip it.

abundance: -
j_gene: TRBJ2-3
d_gene: TRBD1
v_gene: TRBV27
CDR3nt: TGTGCCAGCAGTTTATCGACAGGGGCCGCGGAACCTACGCAGTATTTT
CDR3aa: CASSLSTGAAEPTQYF

abundance: many
j_gene: TRBJ2-3
d_gene: -
v_gene: TRBV6-1
CDR3nt: TGTGCCAGCAGTAGGGGGGATACGCAGTATTTT
CDR3aa: CASSRGDTQYF

abundance: few
j_gene: TRBJ2-3
d_gene: TRBD2
v_gene: TRBV30
CDR3nt: TGTGCCTCGACCGGGACTAGCGGGAGAACAGATACGCAGTATTTT
CDR3aa: CASTGTSGRTDTQYF

abundance: many
j_gene: TRBJ2-3
d_gene: -
v_gene: TRBV7-2
CDR3nt: TGTGCCAGCAGCTTACGACTAGGCACGGATACGCAGTATTTT
CDR3aa: CASSLRLGTDTQYF

abundance: many
j_gene: TRBJ2-7
d_gene: -
v_gene: TRBV14
CDR3nt: TGTGCCAGCAGCCAAGATGCCGAGGGGGAGCAGTACTTC
CDR3aa: CASSQDAEGEQYF

abundance: -
j_gene: TRBJ2-7
d_gene: -
v_gene: TRBV3-1
CDR3nt: TGTGCCAGCAGCCAACGTATTTTAGGGGACTACGAGCAGTACTTC
CDR3aa: CASSQRILGDYEQYF

abundance: many
j_gene: TRBJ2-1
d_gene: TRBD2
v_gene: TRBV12-5
CDR3nt: TGTGCTAGTGGTTTCAATAGCGGGGGGGCCAATGAGCAGTTCTTC
CDR3aa: CASGFNSGGANEQFF

abundance: many
j_gene: TRBJ1-2
d_gene: -
v_gene: TRBV7-9
CDR3nt: TGTGCCAGCAGCCATGATAACTATGGCTACACCTTC
CDR3aa: CASSHDNYGYTF

abundance: many
j_gene: TRBJ2-1
d_gene: TRBD2
v_gene: TRBV5-4
CDR3nt: TGTGCCAGCAGCAGTCGTAGCGGGCCGACCTACAATGAGCAGTTCTTC
CDR3aa: CASSSRSGPTYNEQFF

abundance: many
j_gene: TRBJ1-5
d_gene: -
v_gene: TRBV15
CDR3nt: TGTGCCACCAGTATCCAACCGACTGGCAATCAGCCCCAGCATTTT
CDR3aa: CATSIQPTGNQPQHF

abundance: -
j_gene: TRBJ2-7
d_gene: TRBD1
v_gene: TRBV14
CDR3nt: TGTGCCAGCAGATATTGTTCCGGGACAGGGGTCTACGAGCAGTACTTC
CDR3aa: CASRYCSGTGVYEQYF

abundance: many
j_gene: TRBJ2-4
d_gene: -
v_gene: TRBV7-9
CDR3nt: TGTGCCAGCAGCTCCCAAGAGAACATTCAGTACTTC
CDR3aa: CASSSQENIQYF

abundance: many
j_gene: TRBJ2-1
d_gene: -
v_gene: TRBV24-1
CDR3nt: TGTGCCGCCGGGCGTTTGGGCAGCGACGAGCAGTTCTTC
CDR3aa: CAAGRLGSDEQFF